This T cell receptor beta chain was sequenced during a study of blood T cell repertoires in COVID-19. In the authors' workflow: Reference gene primer amplification yielded estimated nucleated cell counts. Profiled with immunoSEQ multiplex PCR; TCRdb holds only in-frame clones, not every one. That table furnishes V, J and clone size, whereas the DNA furnished D and trimming. The repertoire includes about 200,000 clones, about 93% of them detected once, and roughly 0.76% sits in the top ten. The CDR3 runs 13 residues. In germline, CDR1 is MNHEY, CDR2 SMNVEV (reference sequence). V was shortened by 1 base and J by 7 bases, with 8 bases between the two germline ends.

The sample taken for sequencing was peripheral blood. This sequence joins TRBV27 and TRBJ1-5; D is unresolved. This receptor was obtained from a man between 25 and 39 years old with COVID-19, enrolled during active disease. DNA for the CDR3: TGTGCCAGCAGTTTATATGTGGGCCAGCCCCAGCATTTT. Translated: CASSLYVGQPQHF.